This T cell receptor (beta chain) was sequenced in a study of blood T cells in healthy people across ages. A few counts support this clonotype. Sample-barcoded 5' priming and a J-beta primer mix drove a second PCR of about 6 to 12 cycles. TCRdb used MiXCR to reprocess the 5' RACE reads, holding one entry per CDR3 protein. Among about 670,000 distinct CDR3 sequences listed, 52% were seen once. Per germline, CDR1 MGHDK and CDR2 SYGVNS. This CDR3 is 14 amino acids long. Trimming pared 2 bases from V and 11 bases from J, leaving 17 bases between. The sequence was collected from a woman of 80 years or more in good health. The V and J genes are TRBV25-1 and TRBJ2-3; D is uncertain. Sequencing was performed on blood. This CDR3 is CASSEGRVGGRQYF. As DNA, the CDR3 is TGTGCCAGCAGTGAAGGCCGAGTTGGTGGTAGGCAGTATTTT. The entire variable domain, with the rest obtained from reference TRBV25-1 and TRBJ2-3, is as follows: EADIYQTPRYLVIGTGKKITLECSQTMGHDKMYWYQQDPGMELHLIHYSYGVNSTEKGDLSSESTVSRIRTEHFPLTLESARPSHTSQYLCASSEGRVGGRQYFGPGTRLTVL.